The 27 T cell receptor beta chains given below trace back to one sample, sequenced in a study of T-cell reconstitution after alpha-beta-depleted transplantation in children. The TCRbeta library was prepared with unique molecular identifiers. TCRdb re-analysed the PCR reads in MiXCR, keeping a single row per CDR3 protein. The repertoire consists of approximately 500,000 distinct CDR3 sequences, with about 10% occurring once and the leading ten covering 2% to 2.5%. The sequencing used PBMCs, collected before TCRalphabeta/CD19-depleted stem cell transplant. These receptors came from a child aged 2 to 10 with inherited bone marrow failure, due to receive a stem cell transplant.

About this clonotype itself: This could be a read error, since a much larger clone is one nucleotide away. J is TRBJ2-2 and V is TRBV28; 10 nucleotides line up with TRBD1. Germline V lookup: CDR1 MDHEN, CDR2 SYDVKM. The CDR3 covers 15 residues. The CDR3 sequence: CASSFRDRGTGGLFF. The CDR3 coding sequence is TGTGCCAGCAGTTTTAGGGACAGGGGAACCGGGGGGCTGTTTTTT. Full variable domain (rest looked up from reference TRBV28 and TRBJ2-2): DVKVTQSSRYLVKRTGEKVFLECVQDMDHENMFWYRQDPGLGLRLIYFSYDVKMKEKGDIPEGYSVSREKKERFSLILESASTNQTSMYLCASSFRDRGTGGLFFGEGSRLTVL.

This clonotype was seen at least ten times. This chain joins TRBV5-6 and TRBJ2-7; no definite D call. The CDR3 has 13 residues. Trimming cost V 4 bases and J 2 bases, with 10 bases left between them. Germline CDR1 and CDR2: SGHDT and YYEEEE. The CDR3 is CASSATVPYEQYF. CDR3 DNA sequence: TGTGCCAGCAGCGCGACCGTCCCCTACGAGCAGTACTTC.

Of note for this clonotype: The conserved final phenylalanine or tryptophan is absent from the CDR3, which likely points to a read error. This rearrangement joins TRBV7-6 to TRBJ2-1; perhaps TRBD2 as D (6 bases). The V gene's germline CDR1 is SGHVS and CDR2 FNYEAQ. V shed 1 base and J shed 7 bases, with 8 bases lying between them. The length of the CDR3 is 13 residues. DNA for the CDR3: TGTGCCAGCAGCTTAGGGCTAGCGAATGAGCAGTTCGTC. Translation: CASSLGLANEQFV.

The rearrangement uses TRBV15 and TRBJ2-5; D is perhaps TRBD1 or TRBD2 (5 bases each). This CDR3 comprises 15 residues. Germline assignment: CDR1 LNHNV and CDR2 YYDKDF (reference sequence). V lost 0 bases and J lost 4, with 12 bases in between. In nucleotides, the CDR3 is TGTGCCACCAGCAGAGATAAGATGAGGGGAGAGACCCAGTACTTC. Translation: CATSRDKMRGETQYF.

This clonotype was detected many times. V usage is TRBV4-1 and J usage is TRBJ1-2; 8 bases are shared with TRBD1. The CDR3 totals 15 residues. Germline lookup yields CDR1 MGHRA and CDR2 YSYEKL. V shed 3 bases and J 4 bases; nucleotides not matched to a gene: 7. This chain's CDR3 is CASSHTADRVYGYTF. The CDR3 DNA reads as TGCGCCAGCAGCCATACAGCGGACAGGGTCTATGGCTACACCTTC.

In its sample, this clonotype was seen many times. This rearrangement joins TRBV25-1 to TRBJ2-7; no clear D gene. The CDR3 is 13 amino acids. The V and J ends lost 7 bases and 0 bases respectively, with 10 bases between them. The V gene's germline CDR1 is MGHDK and CDR2 SYGVNS. CDR3 DNA sequence: TGTGCCAGCATACCGGCCTACTCCTACGAGCAGTACTTC. Translation gives CASIPAYSYEQYF.

This clonotype was recorded at least ten times. This chain uses TRBV29-1 with TRBJ2-1, with 14 bases that match TRBD2. Per germline, CDR1 SQVTM and CDR2 ANQGSEA. The V gene end was trimmed by 6 bases and the J gene end by 8 bases; junction bases not matched to a gene: 6. The CDR3 length is 14 residues. The CDR3 here is CSVTSGRAADEQFF. For the CDR3, the DNA is TGCAGCGTGACTAGCGGGAGGGCCGCAGATGAGCAGTTCTTC.

This clonotype appeared a few times. The V call is TRBV27, the J call TRBJ2-1; TRBD2 matches 11 bases. The V and J ends lost 4 bases and 4 bases, in that order; junction bases with no gene match: 9. Germline loops: CDR1 MNHEY, CDR2 SMNVEV (reference sequence). This CDR3 has 17 amino acids. The CDR3, as DNA: TGTGCCAGCAGTTCCTACTTAGCGGGAGGGCAGTACAATGAGCAGTTCTTC. This encodes CASSSYLAGGQYNEQFF.

In its sample, this clonotype was seen a few times. This chain connects TRBV14 to TRBJ2-1; the D gene is possibly TRBD2 (6 bases). CDR3 size: 14 residues. V lost 6 bases, J lost 6 bases, and 15 bases lay in between. CDR1 and CDR2 from the germline V gene are SGHDN and FVKESK. The CDR3 DNA sequence: TGTGCCAGCAGTCGGAGGGCCGCCATCAATGAGCAGTTCTTC. It specifies CASSRRAAINEQFF.

In its sample, this clonotype was seen many times. The DNA is omitted, as the CDR3 cannot be located on it reliably, and the CDR3 follows TCRdb's listing. CDR3 region: CAIMVGGGTFF. The chain employs TRBV10-3 and TRBJ1-1; the table's D gene call, TRBD1, was not cross checked with the DNA. From germline, CDR1 is ENHRY and CDR2 SYGVKD. With termini counted, the CDR3 has 11 amino acids.

This clonotype was recorded many times. The chain is built from TRBV19 and TRBJ2-1; 14 bases match TRBD2. Germline V CDR1 and CDR2: LNHDA, SQIVND (reference sequence). There are 19 residues in the CDR3. Unmatched junction bases numbered 7, after V lost 3 bases and J lost 0 bases. Here the CDR3 reads CASSISGLAGGNSYNEQFF. The CDR3, as DNA: TGTGCCAGTAGTATTTCTGGACTAGCGGGAGGTAACTCCTACAATGAGCAGTTCTTC.

This clonotype came up many times. This chain joins TRBV10-3 and TRBJ2-1; 10 bases match TRBD2. CDR3 length: 15 amino acids. With 5 bases clipped from V and 8 bases from J, the junction kept 9 bases outside the gene matches. CDR1 is ENHRY and CDR2 is SYGVKD in the germline V gene. The DNA of the CDR3 is TGTGCCATCAGTCCCCAGCGGGAGGGTAGGGATGAGCAGTTCTTC. Translated, it gives CAISPQREGRDEQFF.

Ten or more counts support this clonotype. The rearrangement joins TRBV7-9 to TRBJ1-6; 8 bases are shared with TRBD1. J gave up 7 bases and V 6 bases, and 5 bases lay outside the gene matches. The germline V gene encodes CDR1 SEHNR and CDR2 FQNEAQ (reference sequence). This CDR3 contains 14 residues. The CDR3 spells CASSSDRDNSPLHF. For the CDR3, the DNA is TGTGCCAGCAGTTCGGACAGGGACAATTCACCCCTCCACTTT.

Many counts were recorded for this clonotype. V gene TRBV18 combines with J gene TRBJ1-1; D uncertain. Trimming left V 5 bases short and J 1 base short, with 8 bases between. Germline V lookup: CDR1 KGHSH, CDR2 LQKENI. The CDR3 is 13 amino acids. As DNA, the CDR3 is TGTGCCAGCTCAGGGAGCCGGAACACTGAAGCTTTCTTT. This gives the protein CASSGSRNTEAFF.

This clonotype showed up just a few times. J is TRBJ2-7 and V is TRBV20-1; the D is unclear. The CDR3 runs to 15 residues. Germline V gene data show CDR1 as DFQATT and CDR2 as SNEGSKA (reference sequence). Trimming removed 1 base from V and 6 bases from J, with 19 bases in between. CDR3 residues: CSARVAHQSSGEQYF. The CDR3 DNA reads as TGCAGTGCTAGAGTTGCCCACCAGTCTTCGGGCGAGCAGTACTTC.

As concerns this clonotype: Being one base from a much bigger clone, this may be a read error. This likely comes from a read error, as the CDR3 has no conserved phenylalanine or tryptophan at its end. The chain employs TRBV20-1 and TRBJ2-7; the D call may be TRBD1 or TRBD2 (5 bases each). Looked up from germline, CDR1 is DFQATT and CDR2 is SNEGSKA (reference sequence). The length of the CDR3 is 13 residues. With 6 bases removed from V and 4 bases from J, the gap between germline ends came to 16 bases. CDR3: CSAHPGTLYEQYL. The CDR3 DNA reads as TGCAGTGCACACCCCGGGACCCTTTACGAGCAGTACCTC.

The table lists this clonotype with many counts. This rearrangement joins TRBV7-8 to TRBJ2-3; 12 bases line up with TRBD2. Germline assignment: CDR1 SGHVS and CDR2 FQNEAQ. The CDR3 contains 20 residues. V shed 3 bases and J 2 bases; nucleotides not matched to a gene: 15. The DNA of the CDR3 is TGTGCCAGCAGCTTGGAAGTAGGACTAGCGGGACCCCTCGACACAGATACGCAGTATTTT. This translates into CASSLEVGLAGPLDTDTQYF. Looking up the rest from reference TRBV7-8 and TRBJ2-3 gives the full variable domain: GAGVSQSPRYKVAKRGQDVALRCDPISGHVSLFWYQQALGQGPEFLTYFQNEAQLDKSGLPSDRFFAERPEGSVSTLKIQRTQQEDSAVYLCASSLEVGLAGPLDTDTQYFGPGTRLTVL.

This clonotype was recorded at least ten times. The chain is built from TRBV25-1 and TRBJ1-5, with a weak D call TRBD1 (6 bases). The V gene's germline CDR1 is MGHDK and CDR2 SYGVNS. Trimming took 4 bases from V and 4 from J, leaving 14 bases between them. The CDR3 covers 15 residues. The CDR3 nucleotides read TGTGCCAGCAGTGCATTCATCAGGGGTAATCAGCCCCAGCATTTT. Amino acid sequence: CASSAFIRGNQPQHF.

This clonotype was detected only a few times. This chain joins TRBV11-2 and TRBJ2-1, with a weak D call TRBD2 (5 bases). The CDR3 is 13 residues long. Germline V CDR1 and CDR2: SGHAT, FQNNGV. V lost 4 bases and J 2 bases, leaving 6 bases between the germline ends. The CDR3 DNA sequence: TGTGCCAGCAGCTCGGAGGCCTACAATGAGCAGTTCTTC. This translates into CASSSEAYNEQFF.

This clonotype was seen at least ten times. This chain uses TRBV20-1 with TRBJ2-4; a weak D match, TRBD2 (5 bases). V dropped 6 bases and J dropped 6 bases, with 21 bases sitting between them. The V gene's germline CDR1 is DFQATT and CDR2 SNEGSKA (reference sequence). The CDR3 is made up of 15 amino acids. The CDR3 loop is CSARGPTGPLNIQYF. Written as DNA, the CDR3 is TGCAGTGCCCGAGGGCCCACCGGGCCTCTAAACATTCAGTACTTC.

This clonotype showed up many times. The V call is TRBV20-1, the J call TRBJ2-7; D is uncertain. Germline CDR1 DFQATT, CDR2 SNEGSKA (reference sequence). Trimming cost V 3 bases and J 3 bases, with 15 bases left between them. The CDR3 runs to 14 residues. The CDR3 DNA is TGCAGTGCTAGGATACCAGCTAACGACTACGAGCAGTACTTC. Amino acids: CSARIPANDYEQYF.

The chain employs TRBV12-3 or TRBV12-4 and TRBJ2-1, with D tentatively TRBD2 (5 bases). The CDR3 totals 20 residues. The ends were cut back, 3 bases at V and 4 bases at J, with 28 bases in the middle. The CDR3 spells CASSFRILNLPGRGYNEQFF. The CDR3, as DNA: TGTGCCAGCAGTTTTAGAATCCTCAACTTACCGGGCCGAGGGTACAATGAGCAGTTCTTC.

At least ten counts were recorded for this clonotype. Written as DNA, the CDR3 is TGTGCCAGCGGCCCCAGGGAACCTAGCACAGATACGCAGTATTTT. Its protein is CASGPREPSTDTQYF. The rearrangement uses TRBV27 and TRBJ2-3; possibly TRBD1 for D (5 bases). The germline V gene has CDR1 MNHEY and CDR2 SMNVEV (reference sequence). The CDR3 totals 15 residues. Trimming removed 8 bases at V and 0 bases at J, with 15 bases between.

This chain joins TRBV6-5 and TRBJ2-7, with D maybe TRBD1 (5 bases). Germline V lookup: CDR1 MNHEY, CDR2 SVGAGI. The CDR3 covers 16 residues. V lost 0 bases and J lost 0, with 12 bases in between. CDR3 amino acids: CASSYSHRTYSYEQYF. CDR3 DNA: TGTGCCAGCAGTTACTCGCACCGGACATACTCCTACGAGCAGTACTTC.

The table lists this clonotype with many counts. The chain carries TRBV5-1 and TRBJ1-2; 7 nucleotides match TRBD1. Trimming removed 1 base from V and 6 bases from J; junction bases left unmatched: 9. Germline CDR1 is SGHRS and CDR2 is YFSETQ. CDR3 length equals 15 residues. This CDR3 reads CASSLRQGEFDGYTF. DNA for the CDR3: TGCGCCAGCAGCTTGAGGCAGGGGGAATTTGATGGCTACACCTTC.

This clonotype was recorded at least ten times. This chain uses TRBV12-3 or TRBV12-4 with TRBJ1-5, with D unresolved. The germline V and J ends were trimmed by 2 bases and 0 bases, with 5 bases remaining between them. There are 14 residues in the CDR3. The CDR3 reads CASSLHYSNQPQHF. DNA for the CDR3: TGTGCCAGCAGTTTACACTATAGCAATCAGCCCCAGCATTTT.

As for this clonotype: A read error may explain this, as a much larger clone is one base away. This chain uses TRBV5-1 with TRBJ2-7; no clear D. Germline V gene sequence: CDR1 SGHRS, CDR2 YFSETQ. With 4 bases removed from V and 5 bases from J, the gap between germline ends came to 13 bases. The CDR3 is 13 amino acids. The CDR3 protein is CASSTGPDHEQYF. The CDR3 DNA follows: TGCGCCAGCAGCACGGGCCCCGATCACGAGCAGTACTTC.